This TCR beta chain was obtained from a study of human T cells and chemical hapten exposure. Study conclusions and caveats: Higher patch test scores went with higher counts of PT1 expanded TCRs.

The CDR3 runs to 13 residues. Germline V gives CDR1 MGHRA, CDR2 YSYEKL. The germline V and J ends were trimmed by 1 base and 8 bases, with 6 bases remaining between them. As for time point: patch test 2, 6 weeks after DPC sensitization. The sample's treatment: therapeutic diphenylcyclopropenone sensitization with weekly scalp DPC. Within the library, unique molecular identifiers were attached to each individual cDNA molecule. In the original workflow: TCR counts had a median of around 94,000 per sample and spanned roughly 20,000 to 690,600. Each CDR3 protein is one row after TCRdb ran MiXCR on the RACE reads. Clone size and V and J calls follow TCRdb, not the original study. This table has about 96,000 distinct CDR3 sequences, about 9.3% appearing once. This clonotype was recorded many times. Its antigen is unknown.

This specimen consisted of whole blood, obtained in connection with sensitization to the hapten diphenylcyclopropenone (DPC). This chain joins TRBV4-1 and TRBJ1-6; no reliable D call. This TCR was sampled from a woman aged 35 to 49 with alopecia areata. Some clones in this sample may be carry-over from other donors' samples. CDR3 amino acids: CASSQAADSPLHF. In DNA form, the CDR3 reads TGCGCCAGCAGCCAAGCGGCGGATTCACCCCTCCACTTT.